Below are 5 T cell receptor beta chains sequenced from a single sample in a study of blood T cell repertoires in COVID-19. Assay used: immunoSEQ multiplex PCR; TCRdb lists only in-frame clones, some missing. The repertoire holds roughly 150,000 clones, around 80% seen once, with 1.5% to 2% in the top ten. The sequenced sample was PBMCs or T cells enriched from blood (not recorded which). The receptor set was obtained from a woman younger than 30 who had been exposed to COVID-19.

This CDR3 reads CASSLYTGTRGNEQFF. CDR3 nucleotide sequence: TGTGCCAGCAGCTTATATACAGGGACTAGAGGGAATGAGCAGTTCTTC. V and J are TRBV7-2 and TRBJ2-1; 8 positions match TRBD2. The germline V gene encodes CDR1 SGHTA and CDR2 FQGNSA. Trimming removed 2 bases from V and 7 bases from J; junction bases left unmatched: 10. The CDR3 sequence is 16 residues long.

In this sample, this clone turned up once. The genes are TRBV5-4 and TRBJ2-7; D may be TRBD1 (5 bases). V lost 1 base to trimming and J lost 2 bases, with 13 bases between them. The germline gives CDR1 SGHNT, CDR2 YYREEE (reference sequence). The length of the CDR3 is 15 residues. The CDR3 DNA sequence: TGTGCCAGCAGCTTGTCGGCAGGGTCCACCTACGAGCAGTACTTC. Its protein product is CASSLSAGSTYEQYF.

This clone has more than one count but fewer than ten. This chain joins TRBV7-3 and TRBJ2-7, with 9 bases lining up with TRBD1. Per germline, CDR1 SGHTA and CDR2 FQGTGA. This CDR3 comprises 15 residues. V was pared by 1 base and J by 4 bases, with 5 bases of the junction left unmatched. CDR3: CASSLRDRVPYEQYF. CDR3 nucleotides: TGTGCCAGCAGCTTAAGGGACAGGGTCCCGTACGAGCAGTACTTC.

This clone turned up a few times. J is TRBJ2-2 and V is TRBV6-5; 9 nucleotides align to TRBD1. The germline gives CDR1 MNHEY, CDR2 SVGAGI. J gave up 6 bases and V 2 bases, and 7 bases lay outside the gene matches. CDR3 size: 16 residues. As DNA, the CDR3 is TGTGCCAGCAGTTACGGGGGACAGGGTGATGCCGGGGAGCTGTTTTTT. It translates to CASSYGGQGDAGELFF.

The V call is TRBV7-8, the J call TRBJ2-1; TRBD2 matches at 11 bases. Germline V CDR1 and CDR2: SGHVS, FQNEAQ. This CDR3 is built from 17 residues. With 5 bases clipped from V and 4 bases from J, the junction kept 10 bases outside the gene matches. CDR3 loop: CASSQQTSGILYNEQFF. The CDR3 nucleotides read TGTGCCAGCAGCCAACAGACTAGCGGGATACTTTACAATGAGCAGTTCTTC.